Below are 21 T cell receptor beta chains sequenced from a single sample in a study of blood T cell repertoires in COVID-19. Repertoires were generated with immunoSEQ multiplex PCR, while TCRdb's copy carries only in-frame clones and drops some. The table records a few hundred thousand clones, about 91% of them present only once. Sequenced sample: PBMCs or T cells enriched from blood (not recorded which). These receptors all come from a human donor in a cohort exposed to, infected with or recovered from COVID-19 (not recorded which). The donor label of this sample is uncertain.

V usage is TRBV6-5 and J usage is TRBJ2-7, with 7 positions matching TRBD1. The CDR3 covers 15 residues. CDR1 and CDR2 from the germline V gene are MNHEY and SVGAGI. V dropped 8 bases and J dropped 2; count of bases not matched to a gene: 12. CDR3 residues: CASAKGAGGAYEQYF. The CDR3 nucleotides read TGTGCCAGCGCAAAAGGGGCAGGGGGAGCCTACGAGCAGTACTTC.

This sequence joins TRBV4-2 and TRBJ2-3; 8 bases are a match to TRBD2. Germline CDR1 and CDR2: LGHNA and YNFKEQ. Trimming at V came to 6 bases and at J to 4 bases, leaving 12 bases not matched to a gene. There are 16 residues in the CDR3. CDR3 protein: CASRPLRGAEADTQYF. The CDR3 DNA reads as TGTGCCAGCAGGCCTCTGCGGGGGGCCGAAGCAGATACGCAGTATTTT.

Only one count was recorded for this clone. The V and J genes are TRBV20-1 and TRBJ2-3; 7 bases are a match to TRBD1. The trim removed 5 bases at V and 2 bases at J, leaving 7 bases unmatched. The germline CDR1 and CDR2 sequences are DFQATT and SNEGSKA (reference sequence). This CDR3 is 14 amino acids long. CDR3 loop: CSARGTDNTDTQYF. The CDR3 region has the DNA TGCAGTGCTCGTGGGACAGATAACACAGATACGCAGTATTTT.

The chain uses TRBV2 and TRBJ1-1, with TRBD1 identical over 8 bases. Germline trimming cut 7 bases from V and 1 base from J; bases unmatched to any gene: 2. The length of the CDR3 is 13 residues. Germline values: CDR1 SNHLY, CDR2 FYNNEI. The CDR3 sequence is CASKTGGNTEAFF. The CDR3 DNA is TGTGCCAGCAAAACAGGGGGGAACACTGAAGCTTTCTTT.

CDR3 region: CASSETSGSLGYEQYF. The CDR3 nucleotides are TGTGCCAGCTCAGAGACTAGCGGGTCCCTTGGCTACGAGCAGTACTTC. V is TRBV18 and J is TRBJ2-7; 10 bases are a match to TRBD2. The CDR3 is 16 amino acids. Germline trimming cut 5 bases from V and 3 bases from J; bases unmatched to any gene: 10. The germline CDR1 and CDR2 sequences are KGHSH and LQKENI.

CDR3 DNA: TGCGCCAGCAGCCAAGTAAGGACAGGGTCGGCATCACCCCTCCACTTT. Protein product: CASSQVRTGSASPLHF. The rearrangement uses TRBV4-1 and TRBJ1-6; 8 nucleotides match TRBD1. CDR1 is MGHRA, CDR2 YSYEKL, per germline. Unmatched junction bases numbered 9, after V lost 1 base and J lost 10 bases. The CDR3 consists of 16 residues.

Written as DNA, the CDR3 is TGCGCCAGCAGCCGGGCCTACAATGAGCAGTTCTTC. This encodes CASSRAYNEQFF. The chain uses TRBV10-1 and TRBJ2-1; D unresolved. This CDR3 is 12 amino acids long. Per germline, CDR1 WNHNN and CDR2 SYGVQD (reference sequence). The V end lost 6 bases, the J end lost 2 bases, and 5 bases lay between the germline ends.

V usage is TRBV19 and J usage is TRBJ2-5; 10 nucleotides agree with TRBD2. This CDR3 region has 14 residues. With V trimmed by 8 bases and J by 3 bases, 6 bases remained unmatched. The germline gives CDR1 LNHDA, CDR2 SQIVND (reference sequence). The CDR3 protein is CASALAGAEETQYF. CDR3 sequence (DNA): TGTGCCAGTGCTCTAGCGGGGGCCGAAGAGACCCAGTACTTC.

For the CDR3, the DNA is TGTGCCAGCAGCCGCCCGGGCACTGAAGCTTTCTTT. Amino acids: CASSRPGTEAFF. The genes are TRBV12-3 or TRBV12-4 and TRBJ1-1; D remains ambiguous. The V end was cut by 6 bases, the J end by 4 bases, with 9 bases between. The CDR3 has 12 residues.

The CDR3 spells CASSPKVVGSAGEAYEQYF. In DNA, the CDR3 is TGTGCCAGCAGCCCAAAAGTAGTGGGGTCGGCAGGGGAAGCCTACGAGCAGTACTTC. The chain recombines TRBV11-2 with TRBJ2-7, with a possible D match to TRBD1 (6 bases). The ends were cut back, 5 bases at V and 2 bases at J, with 28 bases in the middle. In germline, CDR1 is SGHAT, CDR2 FQNNGV. The CDR3 totals 19 residues.

CDR3 loop: CASSPGSGRNTQYF. The CDR3 bases are TGTGCCAGCTCACCAGGGAGCGGGCGGAATACGCAGTATTTT. V is TRBV18 and J is TRBJ2-3, with D perhaps TRBD2 (6 bases). The germline V and J ends were trimmed by 2 bases and 7 bases, with 13 bases remaining between them. The CDR3 has 14 amino acids. Germline V lookup: CDR1 KGHSH, CDR2 LQKENI. The variable domain in full, completed from reference TRBV18 and TRBJ2-3, reads NAGVMQNPRHLVRRRGQEARLRCSPMKGHSHVYWYRQLPEEGLKFMVYLQKENIIDESGMPKERFSAEFPKEGPSILRIQQVVRGDSAAYFCASSPGSGRNTQYFGPGTRLTVL.

The chain couples TRBV16 to TRBJ1-2; tentative D call: TRBD1 (5 bases). Germline V CDR1 and CDR2: KGHSY, FQNENV. The length of the CDR3 is 12 residues. With 0 bases removed from V and 8 bases from J, the gap between germline ends came to 7 bases. The CDR3 DNA follows: TGTGCCAGCAGCCAATCGGGGGGAGGCTACACCTTC. This translates into CASSQSGGGYTF.

The rearrangement links TRBV3-1 (or the pseudogene TRBV3-2) to TRBJ2-1; 8 bases align to TRBD1. The CDR3 covers 13 residues. From germline, CDR1 is LGHDT and CDR2 YNNKEL (reference sequence). Trimming at V came to 3 bases and at J to 5 bases, leaving 0 bases not matched to a gene. CDR3 coding DNA: TGTGCCAGCAGCCAGACAGGGGACAATGAGCAGTTCTTC. Residues: CASSQTGDNEQFF.

The gene calls are TRBV12-5 and TRBJ1-5, with 9 bases lining up with TRBD1. Germline CDR1 is LGHNT and CDR2 is FRNRAP. This CDR3 has 16 amino acids. J gave up 3 bases and V 4 bases, and 7 bases lay outside the gene matches. In DNA, the CDR3 is TGTGCTAGTGGTTGGGGACAGGGAAGGGACAATCAGCCCCAGCATTTT. This gives the protein CASGWGQGRDNQPQHF. Full variable domain (remainder filled in from reference TRBV12-5 and TRBJ1-5): DARVTQTPRHKVTEMGQEVTMRCQPILGHNTVFWYRQTMMQGLELLAYFRNRAPLDDSGMPKDRFSAEMPDATLATLKIQPSEPRDSAVYFCASGWGQGRDNQPQHFGDGTRLSIL.

The gene calls are TRBV6-4 and TRBJ1-5; weak D call: TRBD1 (5 bases). The germline V and J ends were trimmed by 8 bases and 2 bases, with 13 bases remaining between them. CDR1 MRHNA and CDR2 SNTAGT come from the germline V gene. The CDR3 extends over 14 amino acids. The CDR3 region is CASPLGGGNQPQHF. CDR3 sequence (DNA): TGTGCCAGCCCCTTGGGGGGGGGCAATCAGCCCCAGCATTTT.

The rearrangement joins TRBV7-3 to TRBJ2-5; D ambiguous. The CDR3 consists of 11 residues. Germline V gives CDR1 SGHTA, CDR2 FQGTGA. V was pared by 5 bases and J by 5 bases, with 6 bases between. CDR3 DNA: TGTGCCAGCAGCCCTATGGAGACCCAGTACTTC. Protein product: CASSPMETQYF.

The chain links TRBV5-6 to TRBJ2-7, with TRBD1 matching 9 bases. Germline CDR1 reads SGHDT; CDR2 reads YYEEEE. Trimming at V came to 4 bases and at J to 5 bases, leaving 10 bases not matched to a gene. The CDR3 totals 15 residues. This CDR3 reads CASSASGQGLHEQYF. The CDR3 nucleotides read TGTGCCAGCAGCGCATCGGGACAGGGTCTCCACGAGCAGTACTTC.

The chain uses TRBV6-4 and TRBJ1-1; 8 bases line up with TRBD1. V gave up 2 bases and J gave up 0 bases; unmatched junction bases: 5. Per germline, CDR1 MRHNA and CDR2 SNTAGT. There are 16 residues in the CDR3. CDR3 in DNA: TGTGCCAGCAGTGACCGGACAGGGCGGGTGAACACTGAAGCTTTCTTT. This gives the protein CASSDRTGRVNTEAFF.

In its sample, this clone was seen once. Other DNA sequences within the sample encode an identical CDR3. V usage is TRBV5-1 and J usage is TRBJ2-1, with D perhaps matching TRBD1 (6 bases). Germline-derived CDR1 and CDR2 are SGHRS and YFSETQ. The V and J ends lost 2 bases and 7 bases respectively, with 7 bases between them. This CDR3 is 12 amino acids long. In nucleotides, the CDR3 is TGCGCCAGCAGCTTACAGGGAAATGAGCAGTTCTTC. Translation: CASSLQGNEQFF.

The J gene is TRBJ1-2, the V gene TRBV11-1; 7 nucleotides match TRBD1. The ends lost 4 bases at V and 4 bases at J; junction bases unmatched: 12. The germline V gene has CDR1 SGHAT and CDR2 FQDESV (reference sequence). CDR3 length: 16 amino acids. CDR3 coding DNA: TGTGCCAGCAGCTCCCGGGACAGCGAAATAACCTATGGCTACACCTTC. Translating it yields CASSSRDSEITYGYTF.

The V and J genes are TRBV7-9 and TRBJ1-6; no clear D gene. Germline V lookup: CDR1 SEHNR, CDR2 FQNEAQ (reference sequence). V lost 4 bases and J 2 bases, leaving 12 bases between the germline ends. This CDR3 contains 16 residues. In DNA, the CDR3 is TGTGCCAGCAGCTCGTCCCACGAGGCCTATAATTCACCCCTCCACTTT. Its protein product is CASSSSHEAYNSPLHF.